Described below is a single TCR beta chain sequence and its context. Its antigen remains unidentified. The junction does not match germline at one end; this may be a read error. Germline CDR1 is ENHRY and CDR2 is SYGVKD. The length of the CDR3 is 13 residues. This record belongs to a study of graft-versus-host responses after intestinal transplantation. Study in general: Among the recipients, transplants were multivisceral, liver-intestinal, or isolated intestinal. General study findings and limits: GvH clones detected in recipient marrow included some appearing first in ileum or blood. Early HvG declines after transplant were associated with peak circulating GvH clone levels.

The table came from immunoSEQ multiplex PCR; TCRdb's copy has only in-frame clones and leaves some out. Seen here are some 110,000 clones, roughly 93% observed once, and the top ten hold around 1.2%. The rearrangement uses TRBV10-3 and TRBJ1-2; possible D gene TRBD1, 5 bases. The material was unstimulated CD8+ T cells sorted from spleen or lymph node cells, obtained before transplant. This TCR was recovered from a human donor who was the organ donor for an intestinal transplant. For the CDR3, the DNA is TGTGCCATCAGTGAGTCTGTCGCGCAGCAGGGTTCCTTC. Protein product: CAISESVAQQGSF.